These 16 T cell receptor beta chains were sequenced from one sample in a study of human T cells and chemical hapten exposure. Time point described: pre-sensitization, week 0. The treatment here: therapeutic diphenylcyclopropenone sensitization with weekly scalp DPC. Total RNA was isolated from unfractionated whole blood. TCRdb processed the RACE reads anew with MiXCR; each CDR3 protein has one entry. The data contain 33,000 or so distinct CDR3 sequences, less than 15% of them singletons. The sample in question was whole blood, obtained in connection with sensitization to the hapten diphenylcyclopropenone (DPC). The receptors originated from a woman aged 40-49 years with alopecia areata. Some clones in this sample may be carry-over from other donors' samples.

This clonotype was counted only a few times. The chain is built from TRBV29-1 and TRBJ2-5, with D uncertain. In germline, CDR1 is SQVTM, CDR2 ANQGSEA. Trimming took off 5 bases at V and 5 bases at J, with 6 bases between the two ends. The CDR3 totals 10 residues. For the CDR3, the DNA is TGCAGCGTTACGAAGGAGACCCAGTACTTC. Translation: CSVTKETQYF.

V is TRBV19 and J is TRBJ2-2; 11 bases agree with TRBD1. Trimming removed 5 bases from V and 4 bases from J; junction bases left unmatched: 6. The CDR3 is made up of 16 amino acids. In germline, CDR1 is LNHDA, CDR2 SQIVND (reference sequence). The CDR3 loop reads CASSPRDRGVTGELFF. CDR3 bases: TGTGCCAGTAGTCCCCGGGACAGGGGGGTCACCGGGGAGCTGTTTTTT.

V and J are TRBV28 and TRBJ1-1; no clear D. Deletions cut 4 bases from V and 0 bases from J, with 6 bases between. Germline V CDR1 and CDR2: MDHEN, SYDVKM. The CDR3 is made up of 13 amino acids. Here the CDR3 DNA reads TGTGCCAGCAGTTCGAACATGAACACTGAAGCTTTCTTT. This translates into CASSSNMNTEAFF.

The CDR3 bases are TGTGCCAGCAACCCCGGACTGTACAATGAGCAGTTCTTC. It encodes CASNPGLYNEQFF. V usage is TRBV6-6 and J usage is TRBJ2-1, with a tentative D call TRBD2 (5 bases). The CDR3 consists of 13 residues. The V and J ends lost 7 bases and 4 bases respectively, with 11 bases between them. Germline-derived CDR1 and CDR2 are MNHNY and SVGAGI (reference sequence).

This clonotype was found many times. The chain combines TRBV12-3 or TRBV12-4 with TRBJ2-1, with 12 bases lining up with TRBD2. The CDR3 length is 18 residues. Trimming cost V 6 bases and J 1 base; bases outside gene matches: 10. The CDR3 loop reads CASSPLAGGPSSYNEQFF. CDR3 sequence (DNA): TGTGCCAGCAGCCCACTAGCGGGGGGTCCTTCGTCCTACAATGAGCAGTTCTTC.

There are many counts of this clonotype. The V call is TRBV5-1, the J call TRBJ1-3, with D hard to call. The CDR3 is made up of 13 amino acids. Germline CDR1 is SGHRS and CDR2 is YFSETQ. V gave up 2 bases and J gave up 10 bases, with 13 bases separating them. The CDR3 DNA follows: TGCGCCAGCAGCTTAGGCGGGGAAAGAACCATATATTTT. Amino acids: CASSLGGERTIYF.

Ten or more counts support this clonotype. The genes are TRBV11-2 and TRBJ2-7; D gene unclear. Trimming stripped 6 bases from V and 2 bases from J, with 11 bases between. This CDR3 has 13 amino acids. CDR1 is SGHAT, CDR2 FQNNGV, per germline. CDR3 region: CASSYPGTYEQYF. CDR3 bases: TGTGCCAGCAGTTATCCTGGGACCTACGAGCAGTACTTC.

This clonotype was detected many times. This chain's CDR3 is CASSARLAGKETQYF. The CDR3 nucleotides are TGTGCCAGCAGCGCCCGACTAGCGGGTAAAGAGACCCAGTACTTC. The V call is TRBV3-1, the J call TRBJ2-5; 10 bases line up with TRBD2. Trimming removed 5 bases from V and 3 bases from J; junction bases left unmatched: 6. Germline-derived CDR1 and CDR2 are LGHDT and YNNKEL (reference sequence). This CDR3 has 15 amino acids.

DNA for the CDR3: TGTGCCAGCAGTTACGCCGTTGGAGATACGCAGTATTTT. Protein product: CASSYAVGDTQYF. The chain has TRBV6-5 and TRBJ2-3; D is unresolved. V lost 2 bases, J lost 5 bases, and 8 bases lay in between. This CDR3 spans 13 amino acids. CDR1 and CDR2 (germline): MNHEY, SVGAGI.

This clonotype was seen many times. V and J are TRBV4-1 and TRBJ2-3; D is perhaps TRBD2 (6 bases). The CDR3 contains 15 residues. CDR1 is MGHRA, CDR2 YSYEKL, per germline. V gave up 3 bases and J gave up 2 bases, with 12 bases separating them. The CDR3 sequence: CASSHIAGTTDTQYF. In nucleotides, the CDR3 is TGCGCCAGCAGCCATATTGCGGGAACCACAGATACGCAGTATTTT.

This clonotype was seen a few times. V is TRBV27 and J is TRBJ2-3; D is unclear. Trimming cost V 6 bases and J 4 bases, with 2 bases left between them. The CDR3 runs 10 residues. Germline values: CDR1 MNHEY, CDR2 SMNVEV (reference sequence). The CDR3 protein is CASRADTQYF. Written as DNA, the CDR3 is TGTGCCAGCAGGGCAGATACGCAGTATTTT.

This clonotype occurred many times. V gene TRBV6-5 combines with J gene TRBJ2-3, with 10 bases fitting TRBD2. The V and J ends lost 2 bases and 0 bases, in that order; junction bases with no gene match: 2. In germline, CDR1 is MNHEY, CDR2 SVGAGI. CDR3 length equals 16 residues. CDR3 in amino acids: CASSYTSGESTDTQYF. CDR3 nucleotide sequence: TGTGCCAGCAGTTACACTAGCGGGGAAAGCACAGATACGCAGTATTTT.

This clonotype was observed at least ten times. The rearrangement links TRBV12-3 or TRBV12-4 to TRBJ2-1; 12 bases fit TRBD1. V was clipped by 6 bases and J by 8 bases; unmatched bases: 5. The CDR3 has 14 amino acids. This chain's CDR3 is CASSFGTGGDEQFF. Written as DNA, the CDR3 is TGTGCCAGCAGCTTCGGGACAGGGGGCGATGAGCAGTTCTTC.

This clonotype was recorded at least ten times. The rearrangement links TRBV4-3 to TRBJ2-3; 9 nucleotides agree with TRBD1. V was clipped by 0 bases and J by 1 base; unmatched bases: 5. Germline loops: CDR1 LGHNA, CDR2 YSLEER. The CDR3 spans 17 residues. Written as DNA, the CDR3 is TGCGCCAGCAGCCAAGACCCGACAGGGGGGGGCACAGATACGCAGTATTTT. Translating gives CASSQDPTGGGTDTQYF.

The CDR3 DNA follows: TGTGCCAGCAGCGTAGCAGGGGGGGTTGACGAGCAGTACTTC. Residues: CASSVAGGVDEQYF. The chain combines TRBV9 with TRBJ2-7; D possibly uses TRBD1 or TRBD2 (7 bases each). V lost 0 bases, J lost 5 bases, and 12 bases lay in between. This CDR3 has 14 residues. In germline, CDR1 is SGDLS, CDR2 YYNGEE.

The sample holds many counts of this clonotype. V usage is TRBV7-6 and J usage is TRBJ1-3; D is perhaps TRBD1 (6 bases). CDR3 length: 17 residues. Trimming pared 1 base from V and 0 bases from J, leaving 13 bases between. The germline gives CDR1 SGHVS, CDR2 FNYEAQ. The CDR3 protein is CASSLVGGPYSGNTIYF. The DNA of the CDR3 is TGTGCCAGCAGCTTAGTGGGGGGGCCGTACTCTGGAAACACCATATATTTT.